This T cell receptor beta chain was documented in a study of CD8 T cells in Susac syndrome (dated by TCRdb to between 2018 and 2020). Study-level background: Of the Susac syndrome patients who were sequenced, six had clinically active disease and eight were in clinical remission. At the time of blood withdrawal, Susac syndrome patients were either therapy-naive, taking corticosteroids (with some also receiving IVIg), or on IVIg alone. The study used repertoire sequencing to test whether antigen drove CD8+ T cell activation and differentiation in Susac syndrome. Overall results and qualifications from the work: The TCR sequencing and HLA analysis was acknowledged to have included a relatively small number of individuals. The CD4+ T cell repertoire of patients with Susac syndrome showed no detectable clonal expansion.

Inclusive of the bounding cysteine and phenylalanine, the CDR3 is 14 residues long. Of all the DNA, just the CDR3 is kept, 42 bases in frame from base 1. Trimming removed 2 bases from V and 2 bases from J; the gene matches leave 2 bases unexplained. Via the germline V gene (reference sequence), CDR1 is GTSNPN and CDR2 SVGIG. About this clonotype: It lacks a known antigen. Nothing much larger sits one base from this clone, and base qualities are not available.

RNA was extracted using the RNeasy kit, and about 0.5 to 1 ug of the RNA was reverse transcribed with random hexamers. TCR beta CDR3 regions were amplified with the immunoSEQ multiplex PCR assay covering 54 Vbeta and 13 Jbeta segments. Bias from PCR amplification was corrected by using a synthetic template baseline for primer optimization and for computational correction. Per the original workflow: Reads were assigned to V, D and J genes according to IMGT and analyzed in immunoSEQ Analyzer, with only productive sequences retained. Clonality was computed as one minus Shannon entropy normalized by log2 of the number of productive unique sequences. For each patient and control, public and private clones were evaluated among the 100 most prevalent clones. Clones were defined as Susac-specific when absent from the healthy and MS cohorts, from roughly 1,100 published viral clones and from other ImmuneACCESS disease sequences. In-frame beta chains were kept once TCRdb had trimmed the public reads at Q25 with fastp and called clones with MiXCR. Each entry is one CDR3 protein sequence, shown with its most common DNA and genes. In this record, the V and J calls reflect TCRdb's handling and not the investigators' own analysis. The sample table holds over 150,000 distinct CDR3 sequences, of which over 90% were seen once. The ten largest clones take up 0.085% to 0.1% of the sample.

Peripheral blood CD8+ and CD4+ T cells from healthy donors, Susac syndrome patients and multiple sclerosis patients were profiled by high-throughput TCR beta sequencing. The Susac syndrome patients fulfilled recently defined diagnostic criteria for definite or probable disease. Bulk CD8+ and CD4+ T cells were purified magnetically by negative isolation, whereas CD8+ TEMRA cells were enriched by FACS. Blood was drawn into EDTA tubes, processed within 24 hours, and PBMCs were isolated by density gradient centrifugation. PBMCs destined for TCR sequencing were cryopreserved in liquid nitrogen and later thawed in a 37 °C water bath. Purity of sorted or isolated CD4+, CD8+ and CD8+ TEMRA cells was at least 90%.

Sequences were obtained from CD4+ T cells from PBMCs. In this chain, TRBV30 is recombined with TRBJ2-1, with 8 bases in between that match TRBD1. The receptor was isolated from a human donor with Susac syndrome. In nucleotide form, the sequence is TGTGCCTGGAGTAGGACAGGGACCTACAATGAGCAGTTCTTC. It translates as CAWSRTGTYNEQFF.